The present T cell receptor (beta chain) was sequenced within a study of Graves' ophthalmopathy and Graves' hyperthyroidism (dated by TCRdb to the late 2010s). Some background on the complete study: Stable hyperthyroidism was defined as no progression to ophthalmopathy within 18 months of follow-up. The study used signatures of the TCR beta repertoire to tell Graves' ophthalmopathy apart from Graves' hyperthyroidism and to predict which patients would progress to ophthalmopathy. In total, over 130 blood samples were TCR-sequenced: some 40 ophthalmopathy, some 72 hyperthyroidism and some 17 hyperthyroidism-to-ophthalmopathy patients. A discovery set of 90 to 100 patients (around 45 ophthalmopathy, under 65 stable hyperthyroidism) was enrolled to explore V-J signatures distinguishing ophthalmopathy from hyperthyroidism. For independent validation, a separate cohort was made up of some 18 hyperthyroidism patients plus 17 patients who later progressed from hyperthyroidism to ophthalmopathy. In over 5 hyperthyroidism patients, the T-cell repertoires found in thyroid tissue were compared with those found in blood. Following sample collection, hyperthyroidism patients were given methimazole at a starting dose of 30 mg daily, and ophthalmopathy patients were given high-dose intravenous methylprednisolone. Study-wide findings and limitations: In validation, the model predicted ophthalmopathy progression with roughly 68% sensitivity and roughly 72% specificity; roughly 12 predicted patients were CT-confirmed with GO in a median of about 7.1 months. In cross-validation, the 13-signature model distinguished ophthalmopathy from stable hyperthyroidism with about 89% sensitivity and roughly 81% specificity, while in the test set the corresponding values were about 80% and 75%. Sample size was not predetermined statistically, and investigators were not blinded to group allocation. Most expanded thyroid clonotypes with a frequency above 0.001 also appeared in blood, which suggests that blood repertoires may reflect the immune response in the thyroid.

For repertoire sequencing, the TCR beta CDR3 regions were amplified from RNA transcripts. The first round of RT-PCR was done with HTBI primers and the Qiagen OneStep RT-PCR kit, and was followed by a second round of multiplex PCR, then size selection and purification. Libraries were sequenced on an Illumina HiSeq2000 using paired-end 100 bp reads. The original methods were these. SOAPnuke was used to process the reads, throwing out any read that had adapters, had uncalled bases, had a mean Phred below 15, or lacked an exact constant-primer or identifier match. High-quality paired reads were merged with COPE v1.2.5. Clonotypes were defined as unique nucleotide sequences and were aligned to IMGT TRB V, D and J references using MiTCR v1.1. Analysis was restricted to V-J combinations with a frequency above 0.0001, which covered 98% to 99.2% of repertoires. For each V-J combination, a TCR clonal expansion and chaos score was defined as the ratio of F50 clonal expansion to chaos observed in the TCRdist matrix. Features were reduced by Welch's t-statistics and random forest to approximately 12 V-J combinations, which fed a naive Bayes classifier. The Morisita-Horn index was used to measure how similar the thyroid and blood repertoires were. TCRdb trimmed the raw reads at Q25, called clones with MiXCR and kept productive beta chains. All rows with the same CDR3 protein become a single entry with the most common DNA and genes. The V and J calls were determined by TCRdb, not by the authors. This sample has about 550,000 distinct CDR3 sequences in its table, and under 45% of those were observed once. Clones ranked in the top ten supply 3.5% to 4.5% of the sample.

Looking up the germline V gene yields CDR1 MDHEN and CDR2 SYDVKM. V has 3 bases trimmed and J has 7 bases trimmed; junction bases matching no gene number 3. The cysteine opens and the phenylalanine closes a CDR3 of 12 amino acids. CDR3 DNA is the only sequence kept; it has 36 bases, read in frame from the first base. Hyperthyroidism patients were newly diagnosed, were aged 18 to 65 years, and had a disease duration under 2 months. Patients with other autoimmune diseases, uncontrolled infections, pregnancy or lactation were excluded from the study. Clinical symptoms, serum thyroxine, TRAb, thyroid ultrasound and orbital computed tomography formed the basis of the diagnosis. Total RNA was extracted with Trizol reagent and quality-checked on an Agilent 2100 Bioanalyzer. This clonotype was seen at least ten times. There is no known antigen for this receptor. Within one base of it there is no much larger clone, and no base qualities were kept.

Sequenced input: peripheral blood or thyroid tissue (not recorded which). The TCR was taken from an adult man with Graves' hyperthyroidism. This chain is built from TRBV28 and TRBJ2-7; the central 7 bases match TRBD1. The CDR3 has the sequence CASSFGTVEQYF. The DNA sequence is TGTGCCAGCAGTTTTGGGACAGTAGAGCAGTACTTC.